This T cell receptor beta chain derives from a study of OX40 agonist ivuxolimab in advanced cancers. Trimming stripped 8 bases from V and 0 bases from J, with 5 bases between. The V gene's germline CDR1 is SNHLY and CDR2 FYNNEI. This CDR3 region has 11 residues. The data were produced by immunoSEQ multiplex PCR, yet TCRdb's version contains in-frame clones alone and is incomplete. The table lists roughly 79,000 clones, 85% of them singletons. The chain joins TRBV2 to TRBJ2-7; D gene ambiguous. The clonotype comes from an adult with an advanced solid tumor such as melanoma, head and neck, liver or kidney cancer. The sequences come from CD4+ or CD8+ T cells sorted from blood, collected in a trial of the OX40 agonist ivuxolimab. CDR3 region: CASASSYEQYF. For the CDR3, the DNA is TGTGCCAGCGCTAGCTCCTACGAGCAGTACTTC.